These 22 T cell receptor beta chains came from one sample sequenced in a study of blood T cell repertoires in COVID-19. Produced via immunoSEQ multiplex PCR; TCRdb's table is partial and in-frame only. The profile covers more than 85,000 clones, with 80% to 90% appearing a single time and 25% taken by the ten largest. The sample was peripheral blood. These receptors were collected from a man aged 55 to 69 with acute or convalescent COVID-19.

The chain joins TRBV7-2 to TRBJ2-3; possible D gene TRBD1, 5 bases. The CDR3 loop spans 16 amino acids. Germline CDR1 reads SGHTA; CDR2 reads FQGNSA. V was pared by 7 bases and J by 0 bases, with 17 bases between. The CDR3 DNA reads TGTGCCAGCACCCTTTCCATGGGGCCTAGCACAGATACGCAGTATTTT. It translates to CASTLSMGPSTDTQYF. The whole variable domain, remainder taken from reference TRBV7-2 and TRBJ2-3, is GAGVSQSPSNKVTEKGKDVELRCDPISGHTALYWYRQSLGQGLEFLIYFQGNSAPDKSGLPSDRFSAERTGGSVSTLTIQRTQQEDSAVYLCASTLSMGPSTDTQYFGPGTRLTVL.

The chain couples TRBV4-2 to TRBJ1-6, with 8 bases identical to TRBD1. The trim removed 1 base at V and 5 bases at J, leaving 10 bases unmatched. The CDR3 is 18 residues long. Germline V lookup: CDR1 LGHNA, CDR2 YNFKEQ. CDR3 nucleotides: TGTGCCAGCAGCCAAGTTGCGGTCAGGGGGCTTAATAATTCACCCCTCCACTTT. Amino acid sequence: CASSQVAVRGLNNSPLHF.

The chain is built from TRBV27 and TRBJ2-1, with TRBD2 matching over 9 bases. The CDR3 is 15 amino acids. V was pared by 6 bases and J by 4 bases, with 7 bases of the junction left unmatched. Looked up from germline, CDR1 is MNHEY and CDR2 is SMNVEV (reference sequence). The CDR3 DNA reads TGTGCCAGCAGCCGGGGTGCGGGGGGGTACAATGAGCAGTTCTTC. Protein sequence: CASSRGAGGYNEQFF.

V usage is TRBV28 and J usage is TRBJ1-5; the D is unclear. Looked up from germline, CDR1 is MDHEN and CDR2 is SYDVKM. The CDR3 totals 14 residues. Trimming left V 2 bases short and J 0 bases short, with 5 bases between. CDR3 nucleotides: TGTGCCAGCAGTTTAAGGAGTAGCAATCAGCCCCAGCATTTT. The encoded protein is CASSLRSSNQPQHF.

The chain links TRBV28 to TRBJ2-6, with D possibly being TRBD2 (5 bases). The ends were cut back, 7 bases at V and 2 bases at J, with 15 bases in the middle. This CDR3 comprises 16 residues. Germline CDR1 reads MDHEN; CDR2 reads SYDVKM. The CDR3, as DNA: TGTGCCAGCAATTCAGGTATCGGGACTGGGGCCAACGTCCTGACTTTC. Residues: CASNSGIGTGANVLTF.

The chain links TRBV6-5 to TRBJ1-1, with D unresolved. Germline V gene lookup returns CDR1 MNHEY and CDR2 SVGAGI. The CDR3 has 14 amino acids. V lost 7 bases to trimming and J lost 4 bases, with 16 bases between them. CDR3 amino acids: CASTVDLRVTEAFF. The CDR3 bases are TGTGCCAGCACAGTCGACTTGAGGGTCACTGAAGCTTTCTTT.

The chain has TRBV5-5 and TRBJ1-4, with TRBD1 identical over 7 bases. CDR3 length equals 13 residues. From germline, CDR1 is SGHKS and CDR2 YYEKEE (reference sequence). V lost 7 bases to trimming and J lost 7 bases; unmatched junction nucleotides: 7. The CDR3 coding sequence is TGTGCCAGCGGCAACAGGGGTGGTGAAAAACTGTTTTTT. It codes for CASGNRGGEKLFF. The whole variable domain, remainder taken from reference TRBV5-5 and TRBJ1-4, is DAGVTQSPTHLIKTRGQQVTLRCSPISGHKSVSWYQQVLGQGPQFIFQYYEKEERGRGNFPDRFSARQFPNYSSELNVNALLLGDSALYLCASGNRGGEKLFFGSGTQLSVL.

This clone was seen a handful of times. The rearrangement uses TRBV5-1 and TRBJ1-6, with D unclear. The V gene's germline CDR1 is SGHRS and CDR2 YFSETQ. The V and J ends lost 0 bases and 0 bases respectively, with 7 bases between them. CDR3 size: 16 residues. The CDR3 region has the DNA TGCGCCAGCAGCTTGGGCCAGTACTCCTATAATTCACCCCTCCACTTT. Translated, it gives CASSLGQYSYNSPLHF. Based on the CDR3 plus reference TRBV5-1 and TRBJ1-6, the full variable domain is KAGVTQTPRYLIKTRGQQVTLSCSPISGHRSVSWYQQTPGQGLQFLFEYFSETQRNKGNFPGRFSGRQFSNSRSEMNVSTLELGDSALYLCASSLGQYSYNSPLHFGNGTRLTVT.

The chain couples TRBV7-9 to TRBJ2-3; 9 nucleotides match TRBD1. The length of the CDR3 is 15 residues. V trimming: 6 bases; J trimming: 2 bases; junction bases outside the gene matches: 6. The germline CDR1 and CDR2 sequences are SEHNR and FQNEAQ (reference sequence). The chain's CDR3 is CASSPTGGNTDTQYF. DNA for the CDR3: TGTGCCAGCAGTCCAACAGGGGGCAACACAGATACGCAGTATTTT.

This clone was counted a single time. This chain links TRBV5-5 with TRBJ1-5, with 10 bases fitting TRBD1. The germline gives CDR1 SGHKS, CDR2 YYEKEE (reference sequence). The junction had 11 bases not matched to a gene; V was cut back by 4 bases and J by 4 bases. The CDR3 contains 17 residues. Here the CDR3 reads CASSHSGGTGVNQPQHF. DNA of the CDR3: TGTGCCAGCAGCCATAGTGGTGGGACAGGGGTTAATCAGCCCCAGCATTTT.

This clone was seen only a few times. The gene calls are TRBV11-2 and TRBJ2-2, with D possibly matching TRBD2 (7 bases). V shed 1 base and J shed 4 bases, with 16 bases lying between them. The CDR3 runs to 17 residues. The germline CDR1 and CDR2 sequences are SGHAT and FQNNGV. The CDR3 region is CASSLGPGGQGTGELFF. DNA for the CDR3: TGTGCCAGCAGCTTAGGCCCCGGGGGGCAGGGCACCGGGGAGCTGTTTTTT.

This clone has a handful of counts. This chain links TRBV19 with TRBJ1-6, with D uncertain. The germline CDR1 and CDR2 sequences are LNHDA and SQIVND (reference sequence). The V gene lost 5 bases and the J gene lost 10 bases, with 15 bases spanning the gap. The CDR3 runs 14 residues. The CDR3 DNA is TGTGCCAGTAGTCCGGCGGGTTTAGGCTCACCCCTCCACTTT. Encoded protein: CASSPAGLGSPLHF.

The gene calls are TRBV19 and TRBJ1-4, with 11 bases lining up with TRBD1. The J segment lost 8 bases and the V segment lost 4 bases, leaving 9 bases of the junction unmatched. The length of the CDR3 is 16 residues. CDR1 is LNHDA and CDR2 is SQIVND in the germline V gene (reference sequence). For the CDR3, the DNA is TGTGCCAGTAGTACCCTGCCCGGGACAGGGGGGGAAAAACTGTTTTTT. Translated, it gives CASSTLPGTGGEKLFF.

This clone occurred a few times. The V gene is TRBV4-1, the J gene TRBJ1-5, with 8 positions matching TRBD1. The germline CDR1 and CDR2 sequences are MGHRA and YSYEKL. The CDR3 extends over 17 amino acids. V lost 5 bases, J lost 0 bases, and 9 bases stayed unmatched. The CDR3 nucleotides read TGCGCCAGCAGCGCCCGACAGGGGTCTTATAGCAATCAGCCCCAGCATTTT. The encoded protein is CASSARQGSYSNQPQHF.

CDR3 protein: CSVAWDISTDTQYF. The CDR3 region has the DNA TGCAGCGTTGCTTGGGACATTAGCACAGATACGCAGTATTTT. The gene calls are TRBV29-1 and TRBJ2-3, with D possibly being TRBD1 (6 bases). Trimming stripped 4 bases from V and 0 bases from J, with 11 bases between. The CDR3 sequence is 14 residues long. Germline V gene data show CDR1 as SQVTM and CDR2 as ANQGSEA.

The gene calls are TRBV7-2 and TRBJ1-2; 10 bases align to TRBD1. The V segment lost 0 bases and the J segment 0 bases; nucleotides outside the gene matches: 1. The length of the CDR3 is 16 residues. Germline V gene data show CDR1 as SGHTA and CDR2 as FQGNSA. The CDR3 reads CASSLAGQGTNYGYTF. The CDR3 DNA sequence: TGTGCCAGCAGCTTAGCGGGACAGGGGACTAACTATGGCTACACCTTC.

J is TRBJ1-1 and V is TRBV7-3; tentative D call: TRBD1 (6 bases). This CDR3 is built from 14 residues. CDR1 and CDR2 from the germline V gene are SGHTA and FQGTGA. Trimming pared 2 bases from V and 1 base from J, leaving 8 bases between. In nucleotides, the CDR3 is TGTGCCAGCAGCTTACTGGGACAGAACACTGAAGCTTTCTTT. Encoded protein: CASSLLGQNTEAFF.

The chain is built from TRBV5-1 and TRBJ1-2; 11 nucleotides match TRBD1. The CDR3 consists of 15 residues. V lost 2 bases, J lost 6 bases, and 6 bases stayed unmatched. Germline lookup yields CDR1 SGHRS and CDR2 YFSETQ. CDR3 region: CASSFGGTGGHGYTF. CDR3 bases: TGCGCCAGCAGCTTTGGAGGGACAGGGGGACATGGCTACACCTTC.

DNA for the CDR3: TGTGCCAGCTCACCGGCCGACGGGGAGACCCAGTACTTC. Translating gives CASSPADGETQYF. The V gene is TRBV18, the J gene TRBJ2-5; no clear D gene. Germline loops: CDR1 KGHSH, CDR2 LQKENI. CDR3 size: 13 residues. V was cut by 3 bases and J by 5 bases, with 10 bases left in between.

This rearrangement joins TRBV5-5 to TRBJ1-1; 8 bases are a match to TRBD1. This CDR3 has 14 amino acids. J lost 11 bases, V lost 0 bases, and 9 bases had no gene match. From germline, CDR1 is SGHKS and CDR2 YYEKEE (reference sequence). The CDR3 spells CASSLGAGGMRAFF. CDR3 in DNA: TGTGCCAGCAGCTTGGGGGCAGGGGGCATGAGGGCTTTCTTT.

This clone appeared a single time. The V call is TRBV7-2, the J call TRBJ2-7; 9 positions match TRBD1. CDR3 length: 14 residues. Germline V gene sequence: CDR1 SGHTA, CDR2 FQGNSA. J was trimmed by 3 bases and V by 6 bases; bases with no gene match: 6. CDR3 sequence (DNA): TGTGCCAGCAGTTTGGACAGGGGTTACTACGAGCAGTACTTC. Residues: CASSLDRGYYEQYF.

The rearrangement links TRBV11-2 to TRBJ2-5, with 10 nucleotides matching TRBD1. The V segment lost 5 bases and the J segment 5 bases; nucleotides outside the gene matches: 8. This CDR3 spans 15 amino acids. The germline CDR1 and CDR2 sequences are SGHAT and FQNNGV. The CDR3, as DNA: TGTGCCAGCAGCCCCACGACAGGGGGCGTGGAGACCCAGTACTTC. This codes for CASSPTTGGVETQYF.